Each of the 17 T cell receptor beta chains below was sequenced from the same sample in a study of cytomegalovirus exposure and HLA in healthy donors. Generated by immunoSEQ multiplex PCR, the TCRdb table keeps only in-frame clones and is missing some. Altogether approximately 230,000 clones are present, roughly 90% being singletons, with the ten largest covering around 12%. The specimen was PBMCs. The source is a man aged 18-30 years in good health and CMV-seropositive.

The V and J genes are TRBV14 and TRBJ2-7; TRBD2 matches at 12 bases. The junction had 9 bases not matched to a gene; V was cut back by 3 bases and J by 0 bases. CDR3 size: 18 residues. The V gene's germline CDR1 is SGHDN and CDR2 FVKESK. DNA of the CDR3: TGTGCCAGCAGCCAGAAAGGACTAGCGGGAACTTTCTCCTACGAGCAGTACTTC. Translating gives CASSQKGLAGTFSYEQYF.

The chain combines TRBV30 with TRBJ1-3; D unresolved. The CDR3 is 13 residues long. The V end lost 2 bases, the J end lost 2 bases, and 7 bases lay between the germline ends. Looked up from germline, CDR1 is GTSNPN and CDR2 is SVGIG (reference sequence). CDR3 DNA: TGTGCCTGGAGTCCAGCCCCTGGAAACACCATATATTTT. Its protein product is CAWSPAPGNTIYF. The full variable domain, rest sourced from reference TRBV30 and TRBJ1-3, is SQTIHQWPATLVQPVGSPLSLECTVEGTSNPNLYWYRQAAGRGLQLLFYSVGIGQISSEVPQNLSASRPQDRQFILSSKKLLLSDSGFYLCAWSPAPGNTIYFGEGSWLTVV.

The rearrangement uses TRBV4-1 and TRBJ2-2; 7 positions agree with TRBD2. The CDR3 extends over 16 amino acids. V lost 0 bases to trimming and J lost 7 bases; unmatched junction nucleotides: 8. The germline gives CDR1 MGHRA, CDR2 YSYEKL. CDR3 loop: CASSQEVSWEGGELFF. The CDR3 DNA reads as TGCGCCAGCAGCCAAGAGGTGTCGTGGGAGGGCGGGGAGCTGTTTTTT.

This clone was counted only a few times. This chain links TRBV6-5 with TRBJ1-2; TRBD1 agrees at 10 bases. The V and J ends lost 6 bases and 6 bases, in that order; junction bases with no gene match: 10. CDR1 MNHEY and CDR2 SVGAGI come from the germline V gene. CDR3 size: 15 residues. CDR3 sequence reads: CASRPDRGRIDGYTF. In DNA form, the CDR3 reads TGTGCCAGCAGACCCGACAGGGGGCGCATCGATGGCTACACCTTC.

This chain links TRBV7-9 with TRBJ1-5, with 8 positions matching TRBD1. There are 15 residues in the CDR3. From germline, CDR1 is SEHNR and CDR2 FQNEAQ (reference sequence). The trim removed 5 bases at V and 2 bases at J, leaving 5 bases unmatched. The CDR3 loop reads CASSRDRGGNQPQHF. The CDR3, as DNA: TGTGCCAGCAGCCGTGACAGGGGAGGCAATCAGCCCCAGCATTTT.

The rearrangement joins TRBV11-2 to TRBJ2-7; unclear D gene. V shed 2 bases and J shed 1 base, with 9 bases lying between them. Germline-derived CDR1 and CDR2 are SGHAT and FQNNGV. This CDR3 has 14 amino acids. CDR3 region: CASSLISTSYEQYF. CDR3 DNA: TGTGCCAGCAGCTTAATCAGTACATCCTACGAGCAGTACTTC.

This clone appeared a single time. CDR3 sequence (DNA): TGTGCCAGCAGTGAACCTCGGGGGTCTGGAAACACCATATATTTT. This gives the protein CASSEPRGSGNTIYF. This chain uses TRBV6-1 with TRBJ1-3; D possibly corresponds to TRBD1 (5 bases). This CDR3 is built from 15 residues. V was shortened by 2 bases and J by 1 base, with 9 bases between the two germline ends. The germline V gene has CDR1 MNHNS and CDR2 SASEGT.

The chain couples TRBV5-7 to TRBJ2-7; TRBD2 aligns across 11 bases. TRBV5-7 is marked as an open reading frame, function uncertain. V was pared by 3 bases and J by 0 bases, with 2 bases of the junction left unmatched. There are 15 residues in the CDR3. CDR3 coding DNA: TGTGCCAGCAGCTGGACTAGCGGGCGCTCCTACGAGCAGTACTTC. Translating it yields CASSWTSGRSYEQYF.

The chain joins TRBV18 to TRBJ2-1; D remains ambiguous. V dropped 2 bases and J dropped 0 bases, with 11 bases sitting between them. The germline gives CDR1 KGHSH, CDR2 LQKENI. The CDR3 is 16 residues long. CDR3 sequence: CASSPYPPSSYNEQFF. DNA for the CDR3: TGTGCCAGCTCACCATACCCGCCAAGCTCCTACAATGAGCAGTTCTTC.

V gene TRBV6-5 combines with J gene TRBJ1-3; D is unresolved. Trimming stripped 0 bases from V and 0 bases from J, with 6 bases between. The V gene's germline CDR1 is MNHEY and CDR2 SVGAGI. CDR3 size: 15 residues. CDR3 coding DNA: TGTGCCAGCAGTTACTCGGCCAACTCTGGAAACACCATATATTTT. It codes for CASSYSANSGNTIYF.

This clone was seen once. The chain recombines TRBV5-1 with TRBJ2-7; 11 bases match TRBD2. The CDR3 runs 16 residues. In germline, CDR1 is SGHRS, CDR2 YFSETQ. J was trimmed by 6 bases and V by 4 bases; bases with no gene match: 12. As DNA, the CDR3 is TGCGCCAGCAGCGATTCCATAGCGGGAGGGCCGCTCGAGCAGTACTTC. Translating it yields CASSDSIAGGPLEQYF.

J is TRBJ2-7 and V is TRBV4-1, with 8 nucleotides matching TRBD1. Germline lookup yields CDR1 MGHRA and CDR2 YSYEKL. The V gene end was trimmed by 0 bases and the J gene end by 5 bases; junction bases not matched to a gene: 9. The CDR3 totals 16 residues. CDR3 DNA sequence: TGCGCCAGCAGCCAAGATCCTGGACAGGGCGTCCACGAGCAGTACTTC. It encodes CASSQDPGQGVHEQYF.

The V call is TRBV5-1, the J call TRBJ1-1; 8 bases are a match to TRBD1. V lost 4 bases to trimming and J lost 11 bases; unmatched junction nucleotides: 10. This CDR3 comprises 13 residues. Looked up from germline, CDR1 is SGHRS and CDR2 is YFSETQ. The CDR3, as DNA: TGCGCCAGCAGCCCCGGACAGGGTCGTGGCGCTTTCTTT. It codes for CASSPGQGRGAFF.

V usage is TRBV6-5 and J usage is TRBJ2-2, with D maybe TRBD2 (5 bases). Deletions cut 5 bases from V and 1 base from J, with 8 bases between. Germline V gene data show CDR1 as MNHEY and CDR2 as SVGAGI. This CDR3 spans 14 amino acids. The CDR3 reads CASSPGKNTGELFF. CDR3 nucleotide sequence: TGTGCCAGCAGTCCGGGAAAGAACACCGGGGAGCTGTTTTTT.

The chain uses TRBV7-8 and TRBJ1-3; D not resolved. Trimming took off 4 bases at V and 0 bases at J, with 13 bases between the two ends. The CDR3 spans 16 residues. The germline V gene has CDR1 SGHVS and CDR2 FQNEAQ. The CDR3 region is CASSYLAEGSGNTIYF. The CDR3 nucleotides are TGTGCCAGCAGCTACTTGGCCGAAGGCTCTGGAAACACCATATATTTT.

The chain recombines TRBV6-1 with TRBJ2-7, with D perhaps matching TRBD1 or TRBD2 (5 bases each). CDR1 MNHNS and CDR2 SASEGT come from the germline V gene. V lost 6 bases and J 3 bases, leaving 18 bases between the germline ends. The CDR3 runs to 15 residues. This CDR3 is CASRKNRDGNYEQYF. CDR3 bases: TGTGCCAGCAGGAAAAACCGGGACGGAAACTACGAGCAGTACTTC.

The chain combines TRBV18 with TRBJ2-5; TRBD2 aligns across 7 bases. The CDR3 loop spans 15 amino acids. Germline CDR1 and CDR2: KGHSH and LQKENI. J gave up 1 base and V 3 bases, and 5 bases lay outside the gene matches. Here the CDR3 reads CASSPQRGPQETQYF. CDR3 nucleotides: TGTGCCAGCTCACCCCAGCGGGGCCCCCAAGAGACCCAGTACTTC.